This T cell receptor (beta chain) was observed in a study of Ad26.COV2.S vaccination and SARS-CoV-2 variants. Study background: Ad26.COV2.S shots went into the muscle once or twice, 56 days apart. Study-wide points: Reports say spike-specific CD8+ and CD4+ T cell responses covered substantial breadth after vaccination.

The treatment is: around 19 received Ad26.COV2.S at low or high dose, single or two shots; five or six received placebo; per-sample allocation not given. All samples were drawn on day 63, counting from the first vaccine or placebo injection. An 18-55-year-old adult in Boston served as donor. This table comes from immunoSEQ multiplex PCR, and its TCRdb copy is limited to in-frame clones, with some not included. This table holds some 370,000 clones, around 82% found once. Germline V CDR1 and CDR2: SNHLY, FYNNEI. This CDR3 is 14 amino acids long. The V end was cut by 4 bases, the J end by 5 bases, with 15 bases between. In the case of this clone: What it binds is not known.

This sequence originates from a person aged 18 to 65 who received the Ad26.COV2.S COVID-19 vaccine or a placebo. The V gene is TRBV2, the J gene TRBJ2-7; D is undetermined. Sequencing used peripheral blood, obtained in a trial of Ad26.COV2.S vaccine versus placebo. CDR3 residues: CASSAVHLTNEQYF. The DNA of the CDR3 is TGTGCCAGCAGTGCGGTTCATCTAACGAACGAGCAGTACTTC.